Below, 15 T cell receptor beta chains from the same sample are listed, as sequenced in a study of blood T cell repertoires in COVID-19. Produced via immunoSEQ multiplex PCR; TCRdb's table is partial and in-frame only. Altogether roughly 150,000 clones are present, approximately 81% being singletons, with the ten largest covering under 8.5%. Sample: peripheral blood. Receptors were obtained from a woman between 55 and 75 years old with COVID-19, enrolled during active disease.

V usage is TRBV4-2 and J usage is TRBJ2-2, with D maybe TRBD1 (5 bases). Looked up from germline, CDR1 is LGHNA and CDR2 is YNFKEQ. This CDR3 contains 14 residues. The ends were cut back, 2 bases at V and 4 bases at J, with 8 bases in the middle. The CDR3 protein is CASSQQGLTGELFF. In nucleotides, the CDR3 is TGTGCCAGCAGCCAACAGGGTCTCACCGGGGAGCTGTTTTTT.

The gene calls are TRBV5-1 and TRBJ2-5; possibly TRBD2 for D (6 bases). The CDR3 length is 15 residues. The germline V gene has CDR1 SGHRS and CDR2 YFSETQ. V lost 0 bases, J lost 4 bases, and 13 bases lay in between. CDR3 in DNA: TGCGCCAGCAGCTTGGGGTCCCCCGGGGGAGAGACCCAGTACTTC. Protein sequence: CASSLGSPGGETQYF. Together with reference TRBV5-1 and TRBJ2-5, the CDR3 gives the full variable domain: KAGVTQTPRYLIKTRGQQVTLSCSPISGHRSVSWYQQTPGQGLQFLFEYFSETQRNKGNFPGRFSGRQFSNSRSEMNVSTLELGDSALYLCASSLGSPGGETQYFGPGTRLLVL.

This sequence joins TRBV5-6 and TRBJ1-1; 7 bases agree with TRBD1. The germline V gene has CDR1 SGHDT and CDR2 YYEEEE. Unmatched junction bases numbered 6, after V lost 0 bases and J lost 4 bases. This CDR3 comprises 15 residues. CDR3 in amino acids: CASSLVQGWSTEAFF. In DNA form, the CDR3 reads TGTGCCAGCAGCTTGGTACAGGGGTGGAGCACTGAAGCTTTCTTT.

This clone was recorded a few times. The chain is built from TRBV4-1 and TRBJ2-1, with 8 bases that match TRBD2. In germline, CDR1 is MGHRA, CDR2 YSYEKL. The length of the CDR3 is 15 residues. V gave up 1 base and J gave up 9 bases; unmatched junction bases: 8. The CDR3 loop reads CASSQVGSGRGEQFF. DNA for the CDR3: TGCGCCAGCAGCCAAGTGGGCAGCGGGAGAGGTGAGCAGTTCTTC.

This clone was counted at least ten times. The CDR3 DNA reads as TGTGCCAGCAGCTTATTTGGGGGGTCTGAAGCTTTCTTT. As protein: CASSLFGGSEAFF. The rearrangement links TRBV7-3 to TRBJ1-1; D possibly corresponds to TRBD1 (5 bases). Per germline, CDR1 SGHTA and CDR2 FQGTGA. This CDR3 comprises 13 residues. Trimming pared 2 bases from V and 6 bases from J, leaving 10 bases between. The full variable domain, its missing parts supplied by reference TRBV7-3 and TRBJ1-1, is GAGVSQTPSNKVTEKGKYVELRCDPISGHTALYWYRQSLGQGPEFLIYFQGTGAADDSGLPNDRFFAVRPEGSVSTLKIQRTERGDSAVYLCASSLFGGSEAFFGQGTRLTVV.

CDR3 in amino acids: CASRRRDRAQETQYF. As DNA, the CDR3 is TGTGCCAGTAGGCGCCGGGACAGGGCTCAAGAGACCCAGTACTTC. This sequence joins TRBV19 and TRBJ2-5, with TRBD1 matching over 9 bases. The CDR3 extends over 15 amino acids. V lost 6 bases and J lost 2; bases outside the gene matches: 7. The germline gives CDR1 LNHDA, CDR2 SQIVND (reference sequence).

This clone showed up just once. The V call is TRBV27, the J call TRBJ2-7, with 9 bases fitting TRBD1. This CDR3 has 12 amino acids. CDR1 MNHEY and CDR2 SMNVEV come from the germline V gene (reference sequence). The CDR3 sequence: CPQGAQSYEQYV. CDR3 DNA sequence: TGTCCACAGGGGGCCCAATCCTACGAGCAGTACGTC.

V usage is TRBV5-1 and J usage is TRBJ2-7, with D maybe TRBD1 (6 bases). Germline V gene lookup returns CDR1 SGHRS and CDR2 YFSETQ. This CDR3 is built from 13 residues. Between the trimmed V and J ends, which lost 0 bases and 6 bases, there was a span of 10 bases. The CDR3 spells CASSLGRGIEQYF. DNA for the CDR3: TGCGCCAGCAGCTTGGGCAGGGGAATCGAGCAGTACTTC.

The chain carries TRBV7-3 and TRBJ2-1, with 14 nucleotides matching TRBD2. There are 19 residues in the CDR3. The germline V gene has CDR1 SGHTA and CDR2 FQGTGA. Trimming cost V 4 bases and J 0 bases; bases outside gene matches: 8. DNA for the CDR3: TGTGCCAGCAGCTGGGACGGGACTAGCGGGGGTAGCTCCTACAATGAGCAGTTCTTC. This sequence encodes CASSWDGTSGGSSYNEQFF.

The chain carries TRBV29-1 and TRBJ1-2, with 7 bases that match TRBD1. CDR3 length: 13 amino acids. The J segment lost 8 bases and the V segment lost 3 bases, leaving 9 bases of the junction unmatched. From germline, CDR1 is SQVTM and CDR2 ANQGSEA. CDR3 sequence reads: CSVDLDRAGGYTF. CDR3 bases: TGCAGCGTTGACCTCGACAGGGCGGGCGGCTACACCTTC.

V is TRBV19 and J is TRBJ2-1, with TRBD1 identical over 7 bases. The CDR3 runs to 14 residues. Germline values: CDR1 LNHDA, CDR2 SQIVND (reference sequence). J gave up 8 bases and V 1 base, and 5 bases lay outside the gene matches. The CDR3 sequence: CASSIVAGGHEQFF. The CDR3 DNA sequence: TGTGCCAGTAGTATAGTGGCAGGGGGTCATGAGCAGTTCTTC.

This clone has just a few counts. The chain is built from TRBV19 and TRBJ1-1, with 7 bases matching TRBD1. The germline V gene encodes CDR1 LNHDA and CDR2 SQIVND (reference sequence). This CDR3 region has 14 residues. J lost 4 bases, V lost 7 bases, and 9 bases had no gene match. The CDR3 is CASKTGAPSTEAFF. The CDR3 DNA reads TGTGCCAGTAAAACAGGGGCCCCCTCCACTGAAGCTTTCTTT.

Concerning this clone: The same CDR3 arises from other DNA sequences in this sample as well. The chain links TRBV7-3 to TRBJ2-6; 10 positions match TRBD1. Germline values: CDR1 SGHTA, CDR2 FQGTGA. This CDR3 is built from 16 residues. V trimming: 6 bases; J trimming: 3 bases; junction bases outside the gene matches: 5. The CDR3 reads CASRPTGGGGANVLTF. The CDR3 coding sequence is TGTGCCAGCAGGCCGACAGGGGGCGGTGGGGCCAACGTCCTGACTTTC.

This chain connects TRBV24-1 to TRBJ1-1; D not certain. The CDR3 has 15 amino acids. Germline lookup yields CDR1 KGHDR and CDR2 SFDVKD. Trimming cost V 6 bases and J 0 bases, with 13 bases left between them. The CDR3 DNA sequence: TGTGCCACCAGTCGAGGAGACCGAATGAACACTGAAGCTTTCTTT. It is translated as CATSRGDRMNTEAFF.

For the CDR3, the DNA is TGTGCCATCAGTGAACTAGCGGGTGACAATGAGCAGTTCTTC. This encodes CAISELAGDNEQFF. The chain is built from TRBV10-3 and TRBJ2-1, with 9 bases that match TRBD2. The germline V gene encodes CDR1 ENHRY and CDR2 SYGVKD. V shed 3 bases and J 5 bases; nucleotides not matched to a gene: 2. The CDR3 extends over 14 amino acids.